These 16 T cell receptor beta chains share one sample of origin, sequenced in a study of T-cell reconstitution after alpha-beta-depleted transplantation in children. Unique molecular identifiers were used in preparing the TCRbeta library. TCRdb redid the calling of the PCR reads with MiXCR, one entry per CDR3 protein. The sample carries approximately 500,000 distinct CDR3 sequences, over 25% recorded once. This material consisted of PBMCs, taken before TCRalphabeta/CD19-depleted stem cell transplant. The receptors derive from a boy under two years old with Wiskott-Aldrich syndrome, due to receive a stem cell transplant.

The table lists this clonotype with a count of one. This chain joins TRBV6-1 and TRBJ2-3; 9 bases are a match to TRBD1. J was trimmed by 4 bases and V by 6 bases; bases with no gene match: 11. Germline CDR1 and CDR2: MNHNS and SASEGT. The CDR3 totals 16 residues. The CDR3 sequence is CASSTGPGQGADTQYF. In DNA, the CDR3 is TGTGCCAGCAGCACCGGCCCGGGACAGGGTGCAGATACGCAGTATTTT.

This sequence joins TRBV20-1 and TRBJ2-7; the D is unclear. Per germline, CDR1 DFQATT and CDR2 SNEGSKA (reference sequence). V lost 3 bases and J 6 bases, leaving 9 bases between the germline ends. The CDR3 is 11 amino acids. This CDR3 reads CSASSDREQYF. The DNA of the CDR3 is TGCAGTGCTAGCTCCGATCGCGAGCAGTACTTC.

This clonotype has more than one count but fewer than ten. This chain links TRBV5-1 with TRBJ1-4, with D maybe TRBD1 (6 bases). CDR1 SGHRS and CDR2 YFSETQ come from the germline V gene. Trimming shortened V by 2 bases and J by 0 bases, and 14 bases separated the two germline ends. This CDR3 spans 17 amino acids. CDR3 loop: CASSFGNRAATNEKLFF. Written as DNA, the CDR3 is TGCGCCAGCAGCTTCGGCAACAGGGCCGCAACTAATGAAAAACTGTTTTTT.

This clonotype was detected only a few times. CDR3 region: CACLAVQGANVLTF. As DNA, the CDR3 is TGTGCCTGTCTGGCGGTCCAGGGGGCCAACGTCCTGACTTTC. The chain employs TRBV28 and TRBJ2-6; no clear D. Trimming took off 11 bases at V and 4 bases at J, with 15 bases between the two ends. The CDR3 is 14 residues long. CDR1 is MDHEN, CDR2 SYDVKM, per germline.

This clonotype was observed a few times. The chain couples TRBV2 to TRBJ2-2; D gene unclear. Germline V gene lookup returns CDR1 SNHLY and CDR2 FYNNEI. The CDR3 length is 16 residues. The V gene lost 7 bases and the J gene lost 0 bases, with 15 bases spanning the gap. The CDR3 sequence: CASTFSSHANTGELFF. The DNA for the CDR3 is TGTGCCAGCACTTTTAGCAGCCACGCGAACACCGGGGAGCTGTTTTTT.

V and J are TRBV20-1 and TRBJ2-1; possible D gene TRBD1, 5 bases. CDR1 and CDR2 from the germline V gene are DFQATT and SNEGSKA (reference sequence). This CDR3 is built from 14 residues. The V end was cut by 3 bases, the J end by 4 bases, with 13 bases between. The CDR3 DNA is TGCAGTGCTAGGGGGCAGAGACCATACAATGAGCAGTTCTTC. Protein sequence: CSARGQRPYNEQFF.

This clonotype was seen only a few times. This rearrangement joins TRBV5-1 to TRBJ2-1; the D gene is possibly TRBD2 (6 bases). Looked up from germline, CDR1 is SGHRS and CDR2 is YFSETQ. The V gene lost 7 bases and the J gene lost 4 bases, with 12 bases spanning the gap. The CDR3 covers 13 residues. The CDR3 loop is CASRDWKYNEQFF. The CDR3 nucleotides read TGCGCCAGCCGGGACTGGAAATACAATGAGCAGTTCTTC.

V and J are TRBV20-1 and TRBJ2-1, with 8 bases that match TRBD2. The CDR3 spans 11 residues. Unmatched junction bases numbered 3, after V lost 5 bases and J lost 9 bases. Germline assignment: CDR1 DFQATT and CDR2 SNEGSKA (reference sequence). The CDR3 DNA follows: TGCAGTGCTCTTCGGGAGGGTGAGCAGTTCTTC. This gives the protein CSALREGEQFF.

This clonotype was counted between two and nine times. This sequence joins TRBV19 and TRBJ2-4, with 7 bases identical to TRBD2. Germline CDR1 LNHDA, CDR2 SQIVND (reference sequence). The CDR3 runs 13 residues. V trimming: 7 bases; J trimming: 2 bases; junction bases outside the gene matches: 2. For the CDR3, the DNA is TGTGCCAGTAAGGGAGGGCCCAAAAACATTCAGTACTTC. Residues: CASKGGPKNIQYF.

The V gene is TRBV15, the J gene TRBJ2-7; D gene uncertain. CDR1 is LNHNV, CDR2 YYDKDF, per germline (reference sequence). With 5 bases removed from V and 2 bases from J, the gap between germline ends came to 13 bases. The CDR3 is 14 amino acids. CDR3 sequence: CATSRRDETYEQYF. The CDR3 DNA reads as TGTGCCACCAGCCGTCGAGACGAGACCTACGAGCAGTACTTC.

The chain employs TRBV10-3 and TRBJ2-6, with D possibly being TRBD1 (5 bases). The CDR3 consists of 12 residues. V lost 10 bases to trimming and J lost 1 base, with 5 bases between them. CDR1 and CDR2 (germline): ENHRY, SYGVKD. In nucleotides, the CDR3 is TGTGCCACAGGGTCTGGGGCCAACGTCCTGACTTTC. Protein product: CATGSGANVLTF.

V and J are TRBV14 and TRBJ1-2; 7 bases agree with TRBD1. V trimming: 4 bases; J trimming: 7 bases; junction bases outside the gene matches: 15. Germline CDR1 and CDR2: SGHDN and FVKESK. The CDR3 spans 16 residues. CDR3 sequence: CASSPLVSTGISGYTF. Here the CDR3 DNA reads TGTGCCAGCAGCCCCTTAGTATCGACAGGGATCAGTGGCTACACCTTC.

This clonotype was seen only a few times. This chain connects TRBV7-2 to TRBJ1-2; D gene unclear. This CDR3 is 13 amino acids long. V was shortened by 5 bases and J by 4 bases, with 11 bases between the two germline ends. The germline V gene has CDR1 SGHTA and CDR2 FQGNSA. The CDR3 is CASSPAEGYGYTF. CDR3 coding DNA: TGTGCCAGCAGCCCAGCGGAAGGCTATGGCTACACCTTC.

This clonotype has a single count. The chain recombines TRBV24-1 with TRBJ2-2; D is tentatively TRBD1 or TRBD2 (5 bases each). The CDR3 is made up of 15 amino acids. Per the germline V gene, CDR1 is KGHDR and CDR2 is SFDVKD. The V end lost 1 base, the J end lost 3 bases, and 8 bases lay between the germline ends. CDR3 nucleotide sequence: TGTGCCACCAGTGATTTTTTGGGGGACACCGGGGAGCTGTTTTTT. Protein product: CATSDFLGDTGELFF.

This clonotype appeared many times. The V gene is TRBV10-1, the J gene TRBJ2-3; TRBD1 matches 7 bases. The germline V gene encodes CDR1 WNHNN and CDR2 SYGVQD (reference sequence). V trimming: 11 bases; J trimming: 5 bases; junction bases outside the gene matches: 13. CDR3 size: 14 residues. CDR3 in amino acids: CAANRGERRDTQYF. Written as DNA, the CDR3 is TGCGCCGCCAACAGGGGAGAGAGGAGAGATACGCAGTATTTT.

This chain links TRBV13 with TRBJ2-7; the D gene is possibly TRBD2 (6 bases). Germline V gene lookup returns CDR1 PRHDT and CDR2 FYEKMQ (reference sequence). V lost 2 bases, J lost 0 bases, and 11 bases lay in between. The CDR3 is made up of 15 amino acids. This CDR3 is CASSLRSGISYEQYF. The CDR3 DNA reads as TGTGCCAGCAGCTTACGTAGCGGAATCTCCTACGAGCAGTACTTC.